This TCR beta chain was captured by sequencing in a study of T cell repertoires in cytomegalovirus infection. Study background: Public signatures in TCR beta pointed to CMV infection and matching HLA type.

General observations from the study: There were HLA-C-restricted CMV-specific TCR beta clonotypes dominating the ex vivo response. Of the TCR beta families, the public ones yielded a cumulative frequency that identified carriers of CMV plus the relevant HLA.

Each CDR3 protein gets one entry after TCRdb re-called the reads with MiXCR. Of approximately 500,000 distinct CDR3 sequences in the sample, 15% to 20% are singletons; the top ten hold 20% to 30%. This clonotype showed up many times. Its target is not known. There are 15 residues in the CDR3. Looked up from germline, CDR1 is SGHTA and CDR2 is FQGTGA. V lost 2 bases and J 4 bases, leaving 13 bases between the germline ends. The V and J genes are TRBV7-3 and TRBJ2-3; D gene uncertain. The source material was CD8+ T cells from PBMCs. This sequence originates from a human donor in good health (CMV status not recorded). Some clones in this sample may be carry-over from other donors' samples. This chain's CDR3 is CASSLESGVADTQYF. In nucleotides, the CDR3 is TGTGCCAGCAGCTTAGAATCTGGGGTGGCAGATACGCAGTATTTT.